This T cell receptor (beta chain) is drawn from a study of blood T cells in healthy people across ages (dated by TCRdb to about 2015). At the level of the whole study: In model experiments, roughly one uniquely barcoded TCR beta cDNA molecule per two T cells was captured by template switching. To track age-related changes in TCR beta repertoire diversity, the study relied on deep sequencing normalized with unique cDNA molecular identifiers. Four age groups were formed from the donors: young (average roughly 15 years), middle-aged (less than 40), aged (over 55) and long-lived (more than 75). To avoid experimental bias, donors of different ages were spread randomly across the sequencing lanes. For two donors (one aged 18 to 30 and one aged 80 or older), the study analyzed two additional independent replicas of 1 million unique cDNA reads from the same blood draw.

The CDR3 goes from the cysteine to the phenylalanine over 14 residues. Of all the DNA, just the CDR3 is kept, 42 bases in frame from base 1. For CDR1 and CDR2, the germline V gene (reference sequence) lists DFQATT and SNEGSKA. V is reduced by 6 bases and J by 1 base, leaving a spacing of 14 bases between them. Results and caveats for the whole study, not just this receptor: Donor CMV infection status was unknown, potentially confounding age-related changes in expanded clonotypes. As age increased, observed TCR beta diversity per million T cells dropped in a roughly linear way, and a significant reduction was already evident by age roughly 40. Observed TCR beta diversity correlated strongly with the percentage of naive T cells measured by flow cytometry. Compared with the aged group, the long-lived group had more naive CD4+ T cells, fewer expanded clones and increased TCR diversity, suggesting age selection. Total diversity estimates from one million sequenced T cells were considered lower bounds and underestimates. Bulk unsorted PBMC profiling prevented conclusive comparison of naive and antigen-experienced compartments.

The roughly 39 donors, aged about 6 to 90 years, were systemically healthy Caucasian individuals from Russia. Roughly 10 milliliters of peripheral blood were drawn from each donor into EDTA-treated Vacutainer tubes. Ficoll-Paque density-gradient centrifugation was used to isolate PBMCs, with at least 7 million obtained per sample. Trizol reagent was used to extract total RNA from the PBMCs, yielding at least 5.5 micrograms per sample. For every donor, an aliquot of PBMCs went through flow cytometry to measure the percentages of naive CD45RAhigh/CD27high T cells. Only one count was recorded for this clonotype. Its antigen target is currently unknown. No clone much larger than this one lies a single base away; base qualities are absent. Library generation was performed with 5' RACE. TCRdb shows the sequencer as Illumina HiSeq 2500. The second PCR ran for roughly 7 to 12 cycles and used a J-beta primer mix along with a sample-barcoded 5' primer. A unique molecular identifier was introduced onto each TCR beta cDNA molecule by a template-switch 5' adaptor carrying 12 random nucleotides. Each sample yielded at least 3 million CDR3-containing paired-end reads. First-strand cDNA was synthesized from all RNA with the Mint cDNA synthesis kit, primed by a TRBC-specific oligonucleotide. All cDNA was treated with uracil-DNA glycosylase and then went through a first 18-cycle PCR with the universal primers M1SS and BC2_uni_R. Per the source publication's procedure: For normalization, 1 million high-quality reads, each with a distinct molecular identifier, were randomly selected from each sample. Instead of being binned into consensus sequences, reads that shared molecular identifiers were thrown out. CDR3 identification, clonotype clustering and error correction used MiTCR with a Q25 quality threshold and the strictest error-elimination algorithm. Lower-bound total TCR beta diversity was estimated with a nonparametric unseen species model using Euler transformation. TCRdb itself trimmed the public reads at Q25 with fastp, ran MiXCR and retained productive beta chains. Records with the same CDR3 protein are collapsed into one entry carrying the most frequent genes and DNA. TCRdb, rather than the study authors, made the V and J calls. For this sample there are about a million distinct CDR3 sequences; 45% to 60% appear just once. The top ten hold about 21% of the sample.

Sequenced input: blood. The TCR comes from a woman aged 55-69 years in good health. Recombination linked TRBV20-1 to TRBJ2-3, with no reliable assignment of the D segment. The sequenced DNA: TGCAGTGCCACCCCAACTACGGGCACAGATACGCAGTATTTT. The encoded protein is CSATPTTGTDTQYF.